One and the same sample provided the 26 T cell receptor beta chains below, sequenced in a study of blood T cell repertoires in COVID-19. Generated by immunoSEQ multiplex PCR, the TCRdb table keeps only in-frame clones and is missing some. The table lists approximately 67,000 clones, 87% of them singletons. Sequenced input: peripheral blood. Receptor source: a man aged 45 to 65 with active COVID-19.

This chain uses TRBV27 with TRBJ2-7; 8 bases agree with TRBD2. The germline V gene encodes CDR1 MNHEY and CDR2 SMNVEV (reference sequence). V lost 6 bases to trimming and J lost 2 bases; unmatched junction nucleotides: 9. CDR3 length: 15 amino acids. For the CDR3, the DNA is TGTGCCAGCAGCCCCAGCGGGAGCCCACCCTACGAGCAGTACTTC. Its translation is CASSPSGSPPYEQYF.

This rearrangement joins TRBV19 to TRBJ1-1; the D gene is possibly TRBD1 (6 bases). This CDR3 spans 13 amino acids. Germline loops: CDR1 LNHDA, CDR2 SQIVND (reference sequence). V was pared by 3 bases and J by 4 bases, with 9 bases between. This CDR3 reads CASSIRGVTEAFF. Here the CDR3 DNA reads TGTGCCAGTAGTATCAGGGGAGTCACTGAAGCTTTCTTT.

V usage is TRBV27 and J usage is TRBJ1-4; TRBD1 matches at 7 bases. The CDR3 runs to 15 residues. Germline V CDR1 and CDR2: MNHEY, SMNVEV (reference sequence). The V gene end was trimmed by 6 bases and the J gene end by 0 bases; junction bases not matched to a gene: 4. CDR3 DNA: TGTGCCAGCAGGACAGGGTATGCAACTAATGAAAAACTGTTTTTT. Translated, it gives CASRTGYATNEKLFF.

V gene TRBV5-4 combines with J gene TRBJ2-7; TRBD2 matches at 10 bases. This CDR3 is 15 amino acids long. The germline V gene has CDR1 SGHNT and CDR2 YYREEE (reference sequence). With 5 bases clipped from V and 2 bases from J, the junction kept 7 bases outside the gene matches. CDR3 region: CASSYLAGETYEQYF. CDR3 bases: TGTGCCAGCAGTTATCTAGCGGGGGAGACCTACGAGCAGTACTTC.

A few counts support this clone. In DNA, the CDR3 is TGCGCCAGCAGCTCCTTGGACAGGGTGGTAGATACGCAGTATTTT. The encoded protein is CASSSLDRVVDTQYF. V and J are TRBV5-1 and TRBJ2-3; 8 bases agree with TRBD1. After removal of 3 bases from V and 5 bases from J, the junction contained 8 bases not matched to a gene. CDR1 and CDR2 from the germline V gene are SGHRS and YFSETQ. This CDR3 contains 15 residues. Full variable domain (rest looked up from reference TRBV5-1 and TRBJ2-3): KAGVTQTPRYLIKTRGQQVTLSCSPISGHRSVSWYQQTPGQGLQFLFEYFSETQRNKGNFPGRFSGRQFSNSRSEMNVSTLELGDSALYLCASSSLDRVVDTQYFGPGTRLTVL.

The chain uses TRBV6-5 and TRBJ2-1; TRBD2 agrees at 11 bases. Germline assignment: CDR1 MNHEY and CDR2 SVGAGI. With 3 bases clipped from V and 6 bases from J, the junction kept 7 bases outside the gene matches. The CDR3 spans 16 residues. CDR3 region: CASSYALAGASNEQFF. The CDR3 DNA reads TGTGCCAGCAGTTATGCACTAGCGGGAGCATCCAATGAGCAGTTCTTC.

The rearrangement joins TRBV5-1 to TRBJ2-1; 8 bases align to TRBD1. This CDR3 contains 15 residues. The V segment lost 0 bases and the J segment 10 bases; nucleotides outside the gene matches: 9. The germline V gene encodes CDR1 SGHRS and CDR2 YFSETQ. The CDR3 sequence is CASSLVTGGIREQFF. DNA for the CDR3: TGCGCCAGCAGCTTGGTCACAGGGGGGATTCGGGAGCAGTTCTTC.

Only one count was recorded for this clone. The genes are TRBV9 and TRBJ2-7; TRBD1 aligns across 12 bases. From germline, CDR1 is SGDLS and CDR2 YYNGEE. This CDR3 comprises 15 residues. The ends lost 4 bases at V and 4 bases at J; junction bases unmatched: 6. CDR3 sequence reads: CASSLRGQGAYEQYF. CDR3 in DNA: TGTGCCAGCAGCTTAAGGGGACAGGGGGCTTACGAGCAGTACTTC.

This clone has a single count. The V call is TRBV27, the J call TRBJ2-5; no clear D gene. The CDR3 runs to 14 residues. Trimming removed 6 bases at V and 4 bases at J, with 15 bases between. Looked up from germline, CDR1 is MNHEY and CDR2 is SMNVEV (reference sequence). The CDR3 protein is CASSQDRNRETQYF. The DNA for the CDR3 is TGTGCCAGCAGCCAAGACCGAAACAGAGAGACCCAGTACTTC.

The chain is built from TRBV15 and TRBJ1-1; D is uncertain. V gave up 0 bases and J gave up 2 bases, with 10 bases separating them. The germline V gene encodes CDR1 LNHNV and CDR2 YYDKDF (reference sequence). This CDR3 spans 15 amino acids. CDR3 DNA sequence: TGTGCCACCAGCAGAGATAGAATCCTAAACACTGAAGCTTTCTTT. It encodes CATSRDRILNTEAFF.

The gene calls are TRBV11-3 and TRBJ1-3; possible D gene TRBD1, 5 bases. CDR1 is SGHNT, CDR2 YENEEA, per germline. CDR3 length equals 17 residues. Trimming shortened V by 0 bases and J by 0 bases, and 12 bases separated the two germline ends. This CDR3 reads CASSLDPTARSGNTIYF. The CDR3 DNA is TGTGCCAGCAGCTTAGACCCGACAGCCCGCTCTGGAAACACCATATATTTT. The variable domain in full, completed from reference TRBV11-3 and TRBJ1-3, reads EAGVVQSPRYKIIEKKQPVAFWCNPISGHNTLYWYLQNLGQGPELLIRYENEEAVDDSQLPKDRFSAERLKGVDSTLKIQPAELGDSAVYLCASSLDPTARSGNTIYFGEGSWLTVV.

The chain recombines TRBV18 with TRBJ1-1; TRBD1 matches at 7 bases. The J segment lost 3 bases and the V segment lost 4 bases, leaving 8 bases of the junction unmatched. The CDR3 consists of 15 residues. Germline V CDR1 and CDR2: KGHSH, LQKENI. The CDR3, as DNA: TGTGCCAGCTCACAGGGGGCGCTTATGGACACTGAAGCTTTCTTT. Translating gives CASSQGALMDTEAFF.

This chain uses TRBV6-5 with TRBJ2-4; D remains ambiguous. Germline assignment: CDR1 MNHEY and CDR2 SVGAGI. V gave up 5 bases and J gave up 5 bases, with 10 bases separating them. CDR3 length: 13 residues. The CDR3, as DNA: TGTGCCAGCAGTCCTCAGGTGGAAAACATTCAGTACTTC. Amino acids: CASSPQVENIQYF.

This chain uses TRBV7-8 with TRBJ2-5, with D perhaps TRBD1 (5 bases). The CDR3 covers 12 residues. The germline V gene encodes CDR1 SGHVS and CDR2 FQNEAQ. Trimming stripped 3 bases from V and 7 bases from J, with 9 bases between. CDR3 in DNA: TGTGCCAGCAGCTTTTCGCAGGGGACCCAGTACTTC. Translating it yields CASSFSQGTQYF.

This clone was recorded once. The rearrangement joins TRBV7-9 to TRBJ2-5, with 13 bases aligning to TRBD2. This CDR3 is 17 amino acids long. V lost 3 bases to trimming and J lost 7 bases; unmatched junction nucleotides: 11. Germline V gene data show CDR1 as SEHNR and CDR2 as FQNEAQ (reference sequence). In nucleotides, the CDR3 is TGTGCCAGCAGCTTGGTTGGGACTAGCGGGGCCGATGTGACCCAGTACTTC. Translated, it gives CASSLVGTSGADVTQYF.

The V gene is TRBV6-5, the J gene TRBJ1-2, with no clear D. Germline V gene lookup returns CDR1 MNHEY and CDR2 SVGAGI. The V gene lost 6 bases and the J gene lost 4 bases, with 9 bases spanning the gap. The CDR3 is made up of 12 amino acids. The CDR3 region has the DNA TGTGCCAGCAGAGGACTGGGCTATGGCTACACCTTC. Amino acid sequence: CASRGLGYGYTF.

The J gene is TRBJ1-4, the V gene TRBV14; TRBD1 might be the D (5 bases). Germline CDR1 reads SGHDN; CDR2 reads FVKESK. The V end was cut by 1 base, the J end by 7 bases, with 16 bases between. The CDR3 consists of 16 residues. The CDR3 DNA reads TGTGCCAGCAGCCAAGGTGGGGTCAGGGCTATTGAAAAACTGTTTTTT. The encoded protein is CASSQGGVRAIEKLFF.

CDR3 in amino acids: CASSPSESGAINYGYTF. The CDR3 DNA reads as TGTGCCAGCAGCCCAAGTGAGAGCGGGGCCATTAACTATGGCTACACCTTC. The rearrangement uses TRBV14 and TRBJ1-2; TRBD1 is a possible D gene (5 bases). CDR1 is SGHDN, CDR2 FVKESK, per germline. Trimming removed 4 bases from V and 1 base from J, with 19 bases in between. This CDR3 spans 17 amino acids.

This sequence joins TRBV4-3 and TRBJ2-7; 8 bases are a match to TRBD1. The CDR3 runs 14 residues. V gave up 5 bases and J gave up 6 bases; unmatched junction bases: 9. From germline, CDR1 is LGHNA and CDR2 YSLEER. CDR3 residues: CASSSDRESGEQYF. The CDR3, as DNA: TGCGCCAGCAGCTCGGACAGGGAGAGCGGCGAGCAGTACTTC.

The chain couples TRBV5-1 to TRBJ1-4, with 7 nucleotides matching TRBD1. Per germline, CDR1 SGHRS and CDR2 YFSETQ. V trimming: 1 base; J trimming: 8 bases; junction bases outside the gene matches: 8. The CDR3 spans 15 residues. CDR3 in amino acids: CASSLTGATGEKLFF. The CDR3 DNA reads TGCGCCAGCAGCTTGACAGGGGCAACTGGGGAAAAACTGTTTTTT.

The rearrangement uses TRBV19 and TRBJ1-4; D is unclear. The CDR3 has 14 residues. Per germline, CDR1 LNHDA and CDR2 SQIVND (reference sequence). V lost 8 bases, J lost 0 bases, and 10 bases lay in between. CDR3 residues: CASSSGATNEKLFF. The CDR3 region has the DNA TGTGCCAGTTCGTCCGGGGCAACTAATGAAAAACTGTTTTTT. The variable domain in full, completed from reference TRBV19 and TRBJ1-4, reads DGGITQSPKYLFRKEGQNVTLSCEQNLNHDAMYWYRQDPGQGLRLIYYSQIVNDFQKGDIAEGYSVSREKKESFPLTVTSAQKNPTAFYLCASSSGATNEKLFFGSGTQLSVL.

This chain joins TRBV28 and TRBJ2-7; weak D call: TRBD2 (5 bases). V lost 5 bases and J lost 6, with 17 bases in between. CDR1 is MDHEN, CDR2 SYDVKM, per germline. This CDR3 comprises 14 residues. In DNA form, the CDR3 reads TGTGCCAGCAGTCCTCCACTAGTAGCCGCCGAGCAGTACTTC. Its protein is CASSPPLVAAEQYF.

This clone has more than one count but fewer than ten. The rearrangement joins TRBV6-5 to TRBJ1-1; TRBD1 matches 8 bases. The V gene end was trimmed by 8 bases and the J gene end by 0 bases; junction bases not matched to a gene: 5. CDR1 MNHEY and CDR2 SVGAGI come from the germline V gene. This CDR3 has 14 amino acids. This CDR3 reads CASSRQGLNTEAFF. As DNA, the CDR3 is TGTGCCAGCTCACGACAGGGGTTGAACACTGAAGCTTTCTTT.

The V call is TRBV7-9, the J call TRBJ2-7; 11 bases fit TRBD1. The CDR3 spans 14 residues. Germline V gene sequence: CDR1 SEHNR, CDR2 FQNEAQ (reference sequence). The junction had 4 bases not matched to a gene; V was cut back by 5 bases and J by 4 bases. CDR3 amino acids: CASSRTGGTYEQYF. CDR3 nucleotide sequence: TGTGCCAGCAGCCGGACAGGGGGCACGTACGAGCAGTACTTC.

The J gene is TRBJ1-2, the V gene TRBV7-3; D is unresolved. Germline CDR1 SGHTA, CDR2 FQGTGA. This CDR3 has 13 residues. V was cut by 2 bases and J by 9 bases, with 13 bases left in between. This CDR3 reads CASSLQREGRYTF. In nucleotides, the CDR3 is TGTGCCAGCAGCTTACAGAGAGAGGGCCGCTACACCTTC.

CDR3 sequence reads: CASSPSPNSGYTYF. CDR3 coding DNA: TGTGCCAGCAGCCCCTCACCGAATAGCGGATACACGTACTTC. J is TRBJ2-7 and V is TRBV3-1 (or the pseudogene TRBV3-2), with a weak D call TRBD2 (6 bases). Germline lookup yields CDR1 LGHDT and CDR2 YNNKEL (reference sequence). V lost 4 bases, J lost 12 bases, and 22 bases lay in between. This CDR3 comprises 14 residues.